Sequencing of this TCR beta chain was carried out in a study of blood T cell repertoires in COVID-19 (TCRdb year 2020). Background on the whole study: Samples covering the acute and convalescent phases of COVID-19 were provided by collaborators in the United States, Italy and Spain. Subjects who had been exposed to COVID-19, were actively infected with it, or had recovered from it provided the deeply sampled blood TCRbeta repertoires that made up the dataset. The prospective study material was composed of cDNA or gDNA derived from T cells, B-cell-depleted T cells, or PBMCs. A freely available public database, intended as a resource for researchers studying the immune response to SARS-CoV-2, is where the repertoires were released. Nearly every sample came with metadata listing a de-identified subject ID, COVID-19 status, age in years and sex. HLA class I and class II types, where available, came from metadata supplied by the sample provider rather than from assay-based typing. The samples were drawn from the first 160 participants of the ongoing ImmuneRACE study and from 950 to 1,500 subjects provided by 6 global collaborators.

In the prospective study, participants were roughly 18 to 100 years old, resided in about two dozen geographic areas of the United States, and were enrolled through a virtual design. In the prospective study, participants were assigned to cohorts based on the clinical history participants reported in a screening survey and a study questionnaire. Recovered participants in ImmuneRACE Cohort 3 were defined as having two consecutive negative NP/OP PCR tests, clearance from a healthcare professional, or resolution of symptoms. In the prospective study, whole blood, serum and a nasopharyngeal or oropharyngeal swab were collected from each participant by mobile phlebotomists. Over an approximately 2-month period, participants in the prospective study had the option of providing additional blood draws and questionnaires. Before DNA extraction, prospective study blood samples were shipped either frozen or at room temperature.

Study-wide conclusions, independent of this receptor: The amount of clinical and demographic metadata varied by source and participant and was provided uncurated.

Remarks on this clone: Its antigen is still unknown. It has no much larger one-base neighbor in the sample; base qualities were not kept.

TCRbeta CDR3 regions were amplified from genomic DNA by means of the immunoSEQ Assay, a bias-controlled multiplex PCR. In the original analysis: The number of nucleated cells in each sample was estimated by amplification of reference gene primers within the assay. To quantify the absolute abundance of each unique TCRbeta CDR3 rearrangement, sequence reads were collapsed and filtered. For each sample, productive Simpson clonality was calculated by taking the square root of Simpson's diversity index across productive rearrangements. Imported from immuneACCESS, the table was reduced by TCRdb to in-frame sequences with V and J called. These copies leave out some clones; in studies compared against another copy, an unresolved V gene accounts for under half, and the cause of the remainder is not known. The V and J calls and clone size come from that table; D and trimming were worked out from the DNA. The sample includes roughly 500,000 clones, with around nine tenths observed a single time. The ten largest make up more than 7.5% of the sample.

In the germline V gene, CDR1 corresponds to MDHEN and CDR2 to SYDVKM. Including the terminal cysteine and phenylalanine, the CDR3 comprises 14 residues. Kept here is only the CDR3 DNA, which spans 42 bases and is read in frame from base 1. The junction carries 12 bases between V and J, which are trimmed by 3 bases and 4 bases respectively. The chain links TRBV28 with TRBJ1-2, with TRBD1 as a weak D call on 5 bases. Source material: PBMCs or T cells enriched from blood (not recorded which). This TCR derives from a woman between 55 and 75 years old who had recovered from COVID-19. The DNA is as follows: TGTGCCAGCAGTTTCCCCGGGGGATCCTATGGCTACACCTTC. This yields the protein CASSFPGGSYGYTF.